This T cell receptor (beta chain) came from a study of blood T cell repertoires in COVID-19 (dated by TCRdb to the early 2020s). For the study in its entirety: Samples from collaborators originated in the United States, Italy and Spain and spanned both the acute and convalescent phases of COVID-19. The prospective study material was composed of cDNA or gDNA derived from T cells, B-cell-depleted T cells, or PBMCs. A de-identified subject ID, COVID-19 status, age in years and sex were almost always included in the sample metadata. Deeply sampled blood TCRbeta repertoires from subjects exposed to, actively infected with, or recovered from COVID-19 were included in the dataset. The repertoires were made available in a free public database intended to serve as a resource for research on the immune response to SARS-CoV-2. Samples were obtained from the ongoing ImmuneRACE study (first 160 participants) and from over 1,000 subjects provided by 6 global collaborators. Where HLA class I and class II types were available, the types were taken from metadata supplied by the sample provider, not from assay-based typing. The investigation overall reported the following: The amount of clinical and demographic metadata varied by source and participant and was provided uncurated.

Collaborating institutions collected whole blood in K2EDTA tubes following their own protocols. For TCRbeta analysis, collaborators shipped samples as frozen whole blood, isolated PBMCs, or DNA extracted from either of those sample types. In the case of this clone: Which antigen it targets is not known. Per-nucleotide qualities are absent, and no much larger clonotype sits a single base away.

TCRbeta CDR3 regions were amplified from genomic DNA using the immunoSEQ Assay, a bias-controlled multiplex PCR. Regarding the original processing steps: Nucleated cell counts per sample were estimated from amplification of reference gene primers within the assay. To quantify the absolute abundance of each unique TCRbeta CDR3 rearrangement, sequence reads were collapsed and filtered. Productive Simpson clonality was computed per sample as the square root of Simpson's diversity index over productive rearrangements. As stored in TCRdb, this immuneACCESS dataset retains in-frame rearrangements with V and J assigned. A fraction of the clones does not appear; measured against another copy, unresolved V genes explain less than half of the discrepancy, and the remainder lacks a known reason. For V, J and clone size, that table is used; D and trimming come from the DNA. Counted in this sample were hundreds of thousands of clones; roughly 86% of them appeared once. Over 0.55% of the sample is taken by the ten largest.

V and J are truncated by 0 bases and 4 bases respectively, leaving an intervening sequence of 10 bases. The germline V gene gives CDR1 as SGHTA and CDR2 as FQGNSA. From cysteine to phenylalanine, the CDR3 is 15 amino acids long. Just CDR3 DNA is preserved here, 45 bases in frame from base 1. The receptor was isolated from a human donor in a cohort sampled during active COVID-19. Sequenced: peripheral blood. The chain employs TRBV7-2 and TRBJ1-5, and the D gene may be TRBD1, 6 bases matching. The CDR3 in this case is CASSLASDRNQPQHF. The DNA is as follows: TGTGCCAGCAGCTTAGCCTCGGACAGAAATCAGCCCCAGCATTTT.